Shown below are 30 T cell receptor beta chains from a single sample sequenced in a study of Tregs in tolerant kidney transplant recipients. Data came from immunoSEQ multiplex PCR; TCRdb stores just in-frame clones and leaves some out. The data contain roughly 120,000 clones, almost 95% of them singletons. Input material: CD4+ T cells from blood. These receptor sequences come from a human donor in good health.

The chain recombines TRBV5-1 with TRBJ1-1; D remains ambiguous. The germline V gene encodes CDR1 SGHRS and CDR2 YFSETQ. There are 13 residues in the CDR3. Deletions cut 5 bases from V and 3 bases from J, with 11 bases between. The CDR3 reads CASSNREYTEAFF. The CDR3 DNA is TGCGCCAGCAGTAACCGGGAGTACACTGAAGCTTTCTTT. Complete variable domain (other parts from reference TRBV5-1 and TRBJ1-1): KAGVTQTPRYLIKTRGQQVTLSCSPISGHRSVSWYQQTPGQGLQFLFEYFSETQRNKGNFPGRFSGRQFSNSRSEMNVSTLELGDSALYLCASSNREYTEAFFGQGTRLTVV.

V and J are TRBV5-4 and TRBJ1-1; the D is unclear. The CDR3 loop spans 14 amino acids. Trimming took off 3 bases at V and 1 base at J, with 10 bases between the two ends. The germline CDR1 and CDR2 sequences are SGHNT and YYREEE (reference sequence). The DNA for the CDR3 is TGTGCCAGCAGCTGGACTGTGGGGAACACTGAAGCTTTCTTT. This encodes CASSWTVGNTEAFF.

The rearrangement joins TRBV23-1 to TRBJ2-5, with TRBD1 identical over 8 bases. TRBV23-1 is an ORF, with its function uncertain. V was pared by 7 bases and J by 2 bases, with 9 bases of the junction left unmatched. There are 15 residues in the CDR3. CDR3 sequence: CASTLTGEPQETQYF. CDR3 in DNA: TGCGCCAGCACCTTGACAGGGGAGCCACAAGAGACCCAGTACTTC.

This sequence joins TRBV5-6 and TRBJ2-6, with unresolved D. The CDR3 is made up of 17 amino acids. Germline V lookup: CDR1 SGHDT, CDR2 YYEEEE. Trimming removed 0 bases at V and 0 bases at J, with 10 bases between. DNA of the CDR3: TGTGCCAGCAGCTTGGCCCACACCTACTCTGGGGCCAACGTCCTGACTTTC. Translation: CASSLAHTYSGANVLTF.

DNA for the CDR3: TGTGCTAGTGGGAGCCCGGCAGCCTACAATGAGCAGTTCTTC. Translation: CASGSPAAYNEQFF. The rearrangement links TRBV12-5 to TRBJ2-1; D ambiguous. The CDR3 runs to 14 residues. Germline V gives CDR1 LGHNT, CDR2 FRNRAP. V was trimmed by 6 bases and J by 2 bases, leaving 11 bases between them. Using reference TRBV12-5 and TRBJ2-1 for the parts outside the CDR3, the full variable domain is DARVTQTPRHKVTEMGQEVTMRCQPILGHNTVFWYRQTMMQGLELLAYFRNRAPLDDSGMPKDRFSAEMPDATLATLKIQPSEPRDSAVYFCASGSPAAYNEQFFGPGTRLTVL.

The rearrangement links TRBV5-4 to TRBJ2-3, with D perhaps TRBD2 (7 bases). This CDR3 spans 15 amino acids. The V gene's germline CDR1 is SGHNT and CDR2 YYREEE (reference sequence). Trimming shortened V by 4 bases and J by 5 bases, and 17 bases separated the two germline ends. The CDR3 region is CASSEGGGAKDTQYF. CDR3 nucleotide sequence: TGTGCCAGCAGCGAGGGAGGGGGGGCAAAAGATACGCAGTATTTT.

The chain joins TRBV10-1 to TRBJ2-5; D may be TRBD2 (5 bases). The V end lost 3 bases, the J end lost 7 bases, and 9 bases lay between the germline ends. The CDR3 is made up of 12 amino acids. Per germline, CDR1 WNHNN and CDR2 SYGVQD (reference sequence). This chain's CDR3 is CASSDQLGTQYF. In nucleotides, the CDR3 is TGCGCCAGCAGTGACCAACTAGGGACCCAGTACTTC.

V gene TRBV7-2 combines with J gene TRBJ1-2, with a possible D match to TRBD1 (5 bases). V was cut by 5 bases and J by 3 bases, with 16 bases left in between. The CDR3 extends over 15 amino acids. In germline, CDR1 is SGHTA, CDR2 FQGNSA. The CDR3 protein is CASSPPGRGYYGYTF. The CDR3 DNA follows: TGTGCCAGCAGCCCCCCCGGGAGGGGATACTATGGCTACACCTTC.

This rearrangement joins TRBV30 to TRBJ1-4; 7 bases map to TRBD1. V trimming: 3 bases; J trimming: 8 bases; junction bases outside the gene matches: 12. The CDR3 has 15 residues. CDR1 is GTSNPN and CDR2 is SVGIG in the germline V gene (reference sequence). CDR3 sequence reads: CAWSLDRVAREKLFF. In DNA, the CDR3 is TGTGCCTGGAGCCTCGACAGGGTAGCTAGGGAAAAACTGTTTTTT.

The V call is TRBV9, the J call TRBJ2-7; D is ambiguous. Germline-derived CDR1 and CDR2 are SGDLS and YYNGEE. The CDR3 is made up of 15 amino acids. Deletions cut 4 bases from V and 0 bases from J, with 14 bases between. The CDR3 loop is CASSPNVVSSYEQYF. The CDR3, as DNA: TGTGCCAGCAGCCCAAACGTGGTTAGCTCCTACGAGCAGTACTTC.

This clone occurred once. The chain employs TRBV4-2 and TRBJ2-5; tentatively, D is TRBD1 (6 bases). Germline loops: CDR1 LGHNA, CDR2 YNFKEQ. The CDR3 sequence is 16 residues long. V gave up 4 bases and J gave up 1 base, with 16 bases separating them. DNA for the CDR3: TGTGCCAGCAGCCCCCTAGACAGGTTCTCCCAAGAGACCCAGTACTTC. The encoded protein is CASSPLDRFSQETQYF.

The V call is TRBV7-2, the J call TRBJ2-1, with TRBD2 matching 10 bases. The CDR3 consists of 16 residues. Germline CDR1 reads SGHTA; CDR2 reads FQGNSA. The V and J ends lost 0 bases and 6 bases, in that order; junction bases with no gene match: 5. CDR3 sequence: CASSLASSGRFNEQFF. In DNA form, the CDR3 reads TGTGCCAGCAGCTTAGCGTCTAGCGGGAGATTCAATGAGCAGTTCTTC. The full variable domain, completed using reference TRBV7-2 and TRBJ2-1, is GAGVSQSPSNKVTEKGKDVELRCDPISGHTALYWYRQSLGQGLEFLIYFQGNSAPDKSGLPSDRFSAERTGGSVSTLTIQRTQQEDSAVYLCASSLASSGRFNEQFFGPGTRLTVL.

This rearrangement joins TRBV25-1 to TRBJ1-2, with 9 bases that match TRBD1. CDR3 length equals 15 residues. Per the germline V gene, CDR1 is MGHDK and CDR2 is SYGVNS. The J segment lost 4 bases and the V segment lost 4 bases, leaving 7 bases of the junction unmatched. CDR3 region: CASSAPGTGFYGYTF. CDR3 in DNA: TGTGCCAGCAGTGCACCCGGGACAGGGTTCTATGGCTACACCTTC.

The chain has TRBV25-1 and TRBJ2-7; perhaps TRBD2 as D (5 bases). The V end was cut by 6 bases, the J end by 4 bases, with 13 bases between. This CDR3 region has 13 residues. Germline V lookup: CDR1 MGHDK, CDR2 SYGVNS. The CDR3 protein is CASREGRAYEQYF. The CDR3 DNA sequence: TGTGCCAGCAGAGAGGGAAGGGCATACGAGCAGTACTTC.

A single count supports this clone. The chain uses TRBV19 and TRBJ2-2; D perhaps matches TRBD1 (6 bases). Trimming shortened V by 6 bases and J by 4 bases, and 12 bases separated the two germline ends. CDR3 length: 14 residues. Looked up from germline, CDR1 is LNHDA and CDR2 is SQIVND (reference sequence). Here the CDR3 reads CASSPGHFTGELFF. CDR3 coding DNA: TGTGCCAGTAGCCCGGGACACTTCACCGGGGAGCTGTTTTTT.

The rearrangement joins TRBV5-1 to TRBJ2-7; 8 positions match TRBD1. V shed 6 bases, J shed 5 bases, and the junction held 7 bases outside the gene matches. The germline V gene encodes CDR1 SGHRS and CDR2 YFSETQ. The CDR3 contains 13 residues. CDR3 loop: CASTRTGYDEQYF. In nucleotides, the CDR3 is TGCGCCAGCACCCGGACAGGGTACGACGAGCAGTACTTC.

The chain combines TRBV5-1 with TRBJ1-1; tentative D call: TRBD1 (6 bases). This CDR3 spans 16 amino acids. Trimming left V 0 bases short and J 0 bases short, with 12 bases between. Germline V lookup: CDR1 SGHRS, CDR2 YFSETQ. In nucleotides, the CDR3 is TGCGCCAGCAGCTTGGACAGGGTGGGGCTGAACACTGAAGCTTTCTTT. Translated: CASSLDRVGLNTEAFF.

This chain links TRBV5-1 with TRBJ2-3; 8 bases fit TRBD1. J was trimmed by 5 bases and V by 7 bases; bases with no gene match: 3. The CDR3 loop spans 12 amino acids. Per germline, CDR1 SGHRS and CDR2 YFSETQ. The CDR3 nucleotides are TGCGCCAGCGCAGACAGGGGAGATACGCAGTATTTT. The encoded protein is CASADRGDTQYF.

The chain has TRBV6-5 and TRBJ1-2; possible D gene TRBD1, 6 bases. Trimming cost V 4 bases and J 4 bases, with 16 bases left between them. The CDR3 extends over 15 amino acids. Germline CDR1 is MNHEY and CDR2 is SVGAGI. This chain's CDR3 is CASSSVVRGLYGYTF. CDR3 nucleotide sequence: TGTGCCAGCAGTTCAGTCGTCAGGGGACTCTATGGCTACACCTTC.

The chain links TRBV10-1 to TRBJ1-1; the D gene is possibly TRBD1 (5 bases). From germline, CDR1 is WNHNN and CDR2 SYGVQD (reference sequence). The V end was cut by 0 bases, the J end by 0 bases, with 11 bases between. The CDR3 spans 16 residues. The CDR3, as DNA: TGCGCCAGCAGTGAGTCGAGGGGTAGGGTGAACACTGAAGCTTTCTTT. This codes for CASSESRGRVNTEAFF.

J is TRBJ1-2 and V is TRBV5-6; D ambiguous. The CDR3 extends over 11 amino acids. In germline, CDR1 is SGHDT, CDR2 YYEEEE. Trimming took 2 bases from V and 7 from J, leaving 6 bases between them. CDR3 sequence (DNA): TGTGCCAGCAGCTTTGGGTTTGGCTACACCTTC. The encoded protein is CASSFGFGYTF. Looking up the rest from reference TRBV5-6 and TRBJ1-2 gives the full variable domain: DAGVTQSPTHLIKTRGQQVTLRCSPKSGHDTVSWYQQALGQGPQFIFQYYEEEERQRGNFPDRFSGHQFPNYSSELNVNALLLGDSALYLCASSFGFGYTFGSGTRLTVV.

The rearrangement uses TRBV5-1 and TRBJ2-7, with 7 bases lining up with TRBD1. The germline gives CDR1 SGHRS, CDR2 YFSETQ. Germline trimming cut 4 bases from V and 4 bases from J; bases unmatched to any gene: 5. The length of the CDR3 is 13 residues. CDR3 protein: CASSRGGEYEQYF. The CDR3 DNA is TGCGCCAGCAGCCGAGGGGGCGAATACGAGCAGTACTTC.

The chain combines TRBV30 with TRBJ2-5, with 7 positions matching TRBD2. The germline gives CDR1 GTSNPN, CDR2 SVGIG (reference sequence). CDR3 length: 16 residues. V dropped 2 bases and J dropped 2; count of bases not matched to a gene: 11. The CDR3 here is CAWSPWGGSLQETQYF. CDR3 coding DNA: TGTGCCTGGAGTCCCTGGGGGGGTTCGTTACAAGAGACCCAGTACTTC.

The chain employs TRBV18 and TRBJ1-2; D not certain. The CDR3 length is 14 residues. Germline assignment: CDR1 KGHSH and CDR2 LQKENI. Trimming took 3 bases from V and 5 from J, leaving 13 bases between them. Here the CDR3 reads CASSPSDYLYGYTF. The CDR3 DNA reads TGTGCCAGCTCACCTAGCGACTACTTGTATGGCTACACCTTC.

The chain has TRBV5-8 and TRBJ1-5; unclear D gene. Germline V gene lookup returns CDR1 SGHTS and CDR2 YDEGEE. Trimming took off 4 bases at V and 0 bases at J, with 11 bases between the two ends. The CDR3 covers 15 residues. The DNA of the CDR3 is TGTGCCAGCAGCAGTGGGAGGATTAGCAATCAGCCCCAGCATTTT. Translating it yields CASSSGRISNQPQHF.

The rearrangement joins TRBV10-2 to TRBJ1-3; D remains ambiguous. Germline V gene data show CDR1 as WSHSY and CDR2 as SAAADI. The CDR3 length is 15 residues. Trimming shortened V by 0 bases and J by 0 bases, and 6 bases separated the two germline ends. The CDR3 reads CASSESWASGNTIYF. The CDR3 DNA reads TGCGCCAGCAGTGAGTCCTGGGCCTCTGGAAACACCATATATTTT.

The rearrangement links TRBV6-5 to TRBJ1-2; weak D call: TRBD1 (6 bases). Deletions cut 2 bases from V and 6 bases from J, with 13 bases between. Germline V gene sequence: CDR1 MNHEY, CDR2 SVGAGI. This CDR3 spans 14 amino acids. CDR3 in amino acids: CASSYRGAPDGYTF. The CDR3 coding sequence is TGTGCCAGCAGTTACCGGGGGGCCCCTGATGGCTACACCTTC.

With respect to this clone: Other DNA variants within this sample encode the same CDR3. CDR3 in DNA: TGCGCCAGCAGCTTGGGGCAGGGCAATGAAAAACTGTTTTTT. As protein: CASSLGQGNEKLFF. The V gene is TRBV5-1, the J gene TRBJ1-4; a weak D match, TRBD1 (5 bases). The length of the CDR3 is 14 residues. Germline CDR1 reads SGHRS; CDR2 reads YFSETQ. V was shortened by 0 bases and J by 5 bases, with 8 bases between the two germline ends.

The chain links TRBV5-4 to TRBJ2-7; 10 bases are shared with TRBD2. After removal of 0 bases from V and 2 bases from J, the junction contained 5 bases not matched to a gene. Germline CDR1 is SGHNT and CDR2 is YYREEE (reference sequence). The CDR3 is made up of 16 amino acids. CDR3 DNA: TGTGCCAGCAGCTTGGGAGGAGCGGGAGGGGCCTACGAGCAGTACTTC. It specifies CASSLGGAGGAYEQYF. Using reference TRBV5-4 and TRBJ2-7 for the parts outside the CDR3, the full variable domain is ETGVTQSPTHLIKTRGQQVTLRCSSQSGHNTVSWYQQALGQGPQFIFQYYREEENGRGNFPPRFSGLQFPNYSSELNVNALELDDSALYLCASSLGGAGGAYEQYFGPGTRLTVT.

The rearrangement links TRBV5-1 to TRBJ2-1; 9 nucleotides agree with TRBD2. V shed 4 bases, J shed 2 bases, and the junction held 13 bases outside the gene matches. Germline CDR1 SGHRS, CDR2 YFSETQ. This CDR3 region has 18 residues. CDR3 in DNA: TGCGCCAGCAGCCACATCCCTGGCGGGAGGGTAACCTACAATGAGCAGTTCTTC. This gives the protein CASSHIPGGRVTYNEQFF.